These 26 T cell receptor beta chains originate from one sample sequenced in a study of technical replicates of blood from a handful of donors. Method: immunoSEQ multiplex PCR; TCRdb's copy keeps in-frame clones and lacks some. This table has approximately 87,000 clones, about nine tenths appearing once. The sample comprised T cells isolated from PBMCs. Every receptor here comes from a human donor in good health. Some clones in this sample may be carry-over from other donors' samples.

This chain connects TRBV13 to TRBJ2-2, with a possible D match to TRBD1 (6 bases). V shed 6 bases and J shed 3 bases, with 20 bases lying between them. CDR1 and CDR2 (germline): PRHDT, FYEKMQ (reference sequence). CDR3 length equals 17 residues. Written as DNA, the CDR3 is TGTGCCAGCAGACTACCAGGCGACAGGAAAGACACCGGGGAGCTGTTTTTT. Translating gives CASRLPGDRKDTGELFF. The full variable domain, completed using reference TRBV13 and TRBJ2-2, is AAGVIQSPRHLIKEKRETATLKCYPIPRHDTVYWYQQGPGQDPQFLISFYEKMQSDKGSIPDRFSAQQFSDYHSELNMSSLELGDSALYFCASRLPGDRKDTGELFFGEGSRLTVL.

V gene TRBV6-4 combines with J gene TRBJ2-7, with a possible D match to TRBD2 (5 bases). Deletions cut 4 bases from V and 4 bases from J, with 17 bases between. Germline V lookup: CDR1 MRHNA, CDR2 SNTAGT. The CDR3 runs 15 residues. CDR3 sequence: CASSAEGAPVYEQYF. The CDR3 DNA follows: TGTGCCAGCAGTGCAGAGGGCGCCCCCGTGTACGAGCAGTACTTC.

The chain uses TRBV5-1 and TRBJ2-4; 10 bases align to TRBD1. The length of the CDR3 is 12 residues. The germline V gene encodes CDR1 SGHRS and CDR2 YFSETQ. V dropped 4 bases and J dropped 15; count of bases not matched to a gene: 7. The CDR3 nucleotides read TGCGCCAGCAGCCTTGGACAGGGGGATTTGTACTTC. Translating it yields CASSLGQGDLYF.

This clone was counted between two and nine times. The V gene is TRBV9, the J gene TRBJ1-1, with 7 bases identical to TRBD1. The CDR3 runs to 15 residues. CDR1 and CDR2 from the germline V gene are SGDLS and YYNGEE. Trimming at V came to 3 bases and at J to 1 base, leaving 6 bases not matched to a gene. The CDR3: CASSAVQGRNTEAFF. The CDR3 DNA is TGTGCCAGCAGCGCTGTACAGGGGAGGAACACTGAAGCTTTCTTT.

The CDR3: CASSLASWGAEAFF. In nucleotides, the CDR3 is TGTGCCAGCAGCTTGGCATCCTGGGGGGCTGAAGCTTTCTTT. The chain combines TRBV5-6 with TRBJ1-1; a possible D gene is TRBD1 (5 bases). Germline loops: CDR1 SGHDT, CDR2 YYEEEE. This CDR3 has 14 residues. V lost 0 bases and J 6 bases, leaving 12 bases between the germline ends.

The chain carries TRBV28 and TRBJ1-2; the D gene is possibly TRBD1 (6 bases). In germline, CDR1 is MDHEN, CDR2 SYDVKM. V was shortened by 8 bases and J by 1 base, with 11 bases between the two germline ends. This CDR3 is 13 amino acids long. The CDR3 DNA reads TGTGCCAGCCTTAACAGGGTTAACTATGGCTACACCTTC. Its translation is CASLNRVNYGYTF.

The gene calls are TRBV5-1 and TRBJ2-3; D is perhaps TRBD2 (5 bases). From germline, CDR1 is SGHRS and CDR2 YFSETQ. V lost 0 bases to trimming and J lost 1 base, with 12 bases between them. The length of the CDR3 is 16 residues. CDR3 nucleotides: TGCGCCAGCAGCTTGGAAGCCCGGGGTGGCACAGATACGCAGTATTTT. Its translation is CASSLEARGGTDTQYF. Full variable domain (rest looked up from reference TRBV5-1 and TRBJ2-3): KAGVTQTPRYLIKTRGQQVTLSCSPISGHRSVSWYQQTPGQGLQFLFEYFSETQRNKGNFPGRFSGRQFSNSRSEMNVSTLELGDSALYLCASSLEARGGTDTQYFGPGTRLTVL.

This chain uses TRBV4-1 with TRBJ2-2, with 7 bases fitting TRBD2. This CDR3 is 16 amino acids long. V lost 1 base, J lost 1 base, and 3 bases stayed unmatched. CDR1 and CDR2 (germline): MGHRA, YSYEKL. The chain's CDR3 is CASSQGGEGNTGELFF. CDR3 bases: TGCGCCAGCAGCCAAGGAGGGGAGGGGAACACCGGGGAGCTGTTTTTT.

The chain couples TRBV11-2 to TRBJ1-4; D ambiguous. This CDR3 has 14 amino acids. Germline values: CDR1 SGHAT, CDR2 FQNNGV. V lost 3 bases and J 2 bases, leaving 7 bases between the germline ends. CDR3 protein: CASSFWATNEKLFF. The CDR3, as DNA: TGTGCCAGCAGCTTCTGGGCCACTAATGAAAAACTGTTTTTT.

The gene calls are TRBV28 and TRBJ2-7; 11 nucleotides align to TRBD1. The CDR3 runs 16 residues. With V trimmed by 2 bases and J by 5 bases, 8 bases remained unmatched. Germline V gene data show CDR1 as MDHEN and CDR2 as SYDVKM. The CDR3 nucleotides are TGTGCCAGCAGTTTACTCCAGGGACAGGGGGGGGACGAGCAGTACTTC. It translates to CASSLLQGQGGDEQYF.

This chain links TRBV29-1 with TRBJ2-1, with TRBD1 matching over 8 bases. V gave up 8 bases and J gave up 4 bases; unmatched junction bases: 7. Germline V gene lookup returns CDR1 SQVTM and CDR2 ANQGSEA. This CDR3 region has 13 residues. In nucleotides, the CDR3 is TGCAGCCAGGGGACAGGCATATACAATGAGCAGTTCTTC. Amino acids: CSQGTGIYNEQFF.

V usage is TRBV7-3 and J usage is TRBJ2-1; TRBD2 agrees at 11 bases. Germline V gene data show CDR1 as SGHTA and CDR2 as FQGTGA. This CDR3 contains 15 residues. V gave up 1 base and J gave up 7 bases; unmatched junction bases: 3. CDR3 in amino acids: CASSLIAGGGNEQFF. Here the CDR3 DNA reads TGTGCCAGCAGCTTAATAGCGGGAGGGGGTAATGAGCAGTTCTTC.

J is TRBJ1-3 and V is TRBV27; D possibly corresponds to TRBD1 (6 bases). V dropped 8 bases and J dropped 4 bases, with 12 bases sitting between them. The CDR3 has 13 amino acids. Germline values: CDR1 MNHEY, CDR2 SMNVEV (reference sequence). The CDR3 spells CASRGGAGNTIYF. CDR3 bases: TGTGCCAGCCGCGGGGGGGCCGGAAACACCATATATTTT.

The CDR3 region has the DNA TGTGCCAGCAGTTTATGGCGGGACGGGCCAGCGCCCCAGCATTTT. Translated, it gives CASSLWRDGPAPQHF. The J gene is TRBJ1-5, the V gene TRBV28, with D possibly being TRBD1 (5 bases). CDR1 is MDHEN and CDR2 is SYDVKM in the germline V gene. The CDR3 runs to 15 residues. With 0 bases removed from V and 9 bases from J, the gap between germline ends came to 15 bases.

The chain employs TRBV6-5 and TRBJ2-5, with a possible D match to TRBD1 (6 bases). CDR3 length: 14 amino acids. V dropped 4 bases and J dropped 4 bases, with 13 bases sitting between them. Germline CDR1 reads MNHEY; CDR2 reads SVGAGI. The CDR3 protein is CASSSPVGAETQYF. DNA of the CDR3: TGTGCCAGCAGTTCCCCAGTGGGGGCAGAGACCCAGTACTTC.

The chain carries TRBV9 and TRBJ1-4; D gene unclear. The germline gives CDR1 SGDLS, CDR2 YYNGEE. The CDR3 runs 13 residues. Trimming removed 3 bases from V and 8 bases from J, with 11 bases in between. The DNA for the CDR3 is TGTGCCAGCAGCGGTCAGGTACAAGAAAAACTGTTTTTT. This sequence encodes CASSGQVQEKLFF.

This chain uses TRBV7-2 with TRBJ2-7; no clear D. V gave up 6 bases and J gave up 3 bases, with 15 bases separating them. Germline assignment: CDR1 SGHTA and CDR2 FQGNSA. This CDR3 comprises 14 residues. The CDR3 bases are TGTGCCAGCAGGCTTCTCCCCCTAGGCTACGAGCAGTACTTC. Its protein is CASRLLPLGYEQYF.

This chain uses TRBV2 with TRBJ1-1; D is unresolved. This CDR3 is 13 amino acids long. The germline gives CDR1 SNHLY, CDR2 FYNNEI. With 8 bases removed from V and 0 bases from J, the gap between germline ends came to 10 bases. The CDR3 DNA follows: TGTGCCAGCTTGCCGGGAGTGAACACTGAAGCTTTCTTT. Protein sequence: CASLPGVNTEAFF.

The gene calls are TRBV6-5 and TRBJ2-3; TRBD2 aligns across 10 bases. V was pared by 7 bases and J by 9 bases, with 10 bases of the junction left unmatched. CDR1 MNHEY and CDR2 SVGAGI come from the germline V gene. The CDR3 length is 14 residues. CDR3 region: CASIASGRSGTQYF. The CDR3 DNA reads TGTGCCAGCATCGCTAGCGGGAGATCAGGCACGCAGTATTTT.

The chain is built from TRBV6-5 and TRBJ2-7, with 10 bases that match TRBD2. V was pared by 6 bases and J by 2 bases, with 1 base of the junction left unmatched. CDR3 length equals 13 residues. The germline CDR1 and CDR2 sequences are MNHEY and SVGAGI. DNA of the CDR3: TGTGCCAGCAGCAGCGGGAGGGCCTACGAGCAGTACTTC. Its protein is CASSSGRAYEQYF.

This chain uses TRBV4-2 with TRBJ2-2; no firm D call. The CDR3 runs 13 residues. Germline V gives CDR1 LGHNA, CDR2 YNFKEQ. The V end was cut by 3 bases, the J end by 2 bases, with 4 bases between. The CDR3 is CASSQSNTGELFF. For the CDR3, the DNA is TGTGCCAGCAGCCAGTCTAACACCGGGGAGCTGTTTTTT.

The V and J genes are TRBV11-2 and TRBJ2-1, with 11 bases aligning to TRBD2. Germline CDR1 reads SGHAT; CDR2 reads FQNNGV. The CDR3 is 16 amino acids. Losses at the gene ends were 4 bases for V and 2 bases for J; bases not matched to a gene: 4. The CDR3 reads CASSSTSGTAYNEQFF. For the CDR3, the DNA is TGTGCCAGCAGCTCGACTAGCGGGACCGCCTACAATGAGCAGTTCTTC.

Here the CDR3 reads CASSFGGVGELFF. In nucleotides, the CDR3 is TGTGCCAGCAGTTTTGGGGGGGTTGGGGAGCTGTTTTTT. The rearrangement joins TRBV27 to TRBJ2-2, with 7 nucleotides matching TRBD2. The CDR3 totals 13 residues. Germline CDR1 and CDR2: MNHEY and SMNVEV (reference sequence). V shed 3 bases and J 8 bases; nucleotides not matched to a gene: 3.

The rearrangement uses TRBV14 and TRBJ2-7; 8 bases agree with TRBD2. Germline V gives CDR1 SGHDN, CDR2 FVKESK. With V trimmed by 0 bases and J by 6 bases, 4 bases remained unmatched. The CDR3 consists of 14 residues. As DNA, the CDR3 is TGTGCCAGCAGCCAAGATCGGGGGGGACGCGAGCAGTACTTC. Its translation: CASSQDRGGREQYF.

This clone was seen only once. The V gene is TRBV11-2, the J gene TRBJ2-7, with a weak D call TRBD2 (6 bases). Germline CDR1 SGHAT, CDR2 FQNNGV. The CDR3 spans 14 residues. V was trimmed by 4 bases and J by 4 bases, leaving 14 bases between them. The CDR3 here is CASSSPGEEYEQYF. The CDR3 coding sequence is TGTGCCAGCAGCTCCCCCGGGGAGGAGTACGAGCAGTACTTC.

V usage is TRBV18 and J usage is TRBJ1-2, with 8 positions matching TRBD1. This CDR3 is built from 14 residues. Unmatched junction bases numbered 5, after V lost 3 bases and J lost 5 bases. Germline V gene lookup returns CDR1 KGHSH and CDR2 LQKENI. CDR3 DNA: TGTGCCAGCTCACCGGACAGGGCGTTTTATGGCTACACCTTC. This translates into CASSPDRAFYGYTF.